This T cell receptor beta chain stems from a study of CD8+CD57+ T cells in acquired aplastic anemia. Study-wide results and caveats: Patients and controls shared 25 to 30 CD8+ CDR3 sequences, which appeared highly expressed in patients and within their immunodominant clones.

Those patients picked for sequencing had displayed CD8+CD57+ cell expansion on flow cytometry. This clonotype showed up many times. Its specificity is not known. The J segment lost 1 base and the V segment lost 0 bases, leaving 3 bases of the junction unmatched. The length of the CDR3 is 15 residues. CDR1 is MGHRA, CDR2 YSYEKL, per germline. TCR beta VDJ and CDR3 profiles were obtained from a genomic DNA template. One entry per CDR3 protein results from TCRdb running MiXCR on the reads. The top ten hold 29% of the sample, which has roughly 120,000 distinct CDR3 sequences, 55% to 70% seen once. The receptor was derived from a human donor with aplastic anemia. The sample taken for sequencing was sorted CD4+, CD8+, or CD8+CD57+ T cells (not recorded which) from PBMCs. V and J are TRBV4-1 and TRBJ2-7, with 7 bases fitting TRBD1. CDR3 sequence reads: CASSQDAGGSYEQYF. The CDR3 DNA follows: TGCGCCAGCAGCCAAGATGCAGGGGGTTCCTACGAGCAGTACTTC.